This paragraph reports one TCR beta chain. The germline gives CDR1 WNHNN, CDR2 SYGVQD (reference sequence). V was clipped by 7 bases and J by 0 bases, with 9 bases between them. This CDR3 spans 13 amino acids. This sample stems from a study of control samples from healthy donors and cancer patients. Assay used: immunoSEQ multiplex PCR; TCRdb lists only in-frame clones, some missing. The table includes over 100,000 clones, about nine tenths detected once. The chain employs TRBV10-1 and TRBJ1-1; D may be TRBD1 (6 bases). Sequenced sample: blood. This clonotype was sampled from a middle-aged man in good health. CDR3 nucleotides: TGCGCCAGCAAGGACAGATTGAACACTGAAGCTTTCTTT. Its protein product is CASKDRLNTEAFF.